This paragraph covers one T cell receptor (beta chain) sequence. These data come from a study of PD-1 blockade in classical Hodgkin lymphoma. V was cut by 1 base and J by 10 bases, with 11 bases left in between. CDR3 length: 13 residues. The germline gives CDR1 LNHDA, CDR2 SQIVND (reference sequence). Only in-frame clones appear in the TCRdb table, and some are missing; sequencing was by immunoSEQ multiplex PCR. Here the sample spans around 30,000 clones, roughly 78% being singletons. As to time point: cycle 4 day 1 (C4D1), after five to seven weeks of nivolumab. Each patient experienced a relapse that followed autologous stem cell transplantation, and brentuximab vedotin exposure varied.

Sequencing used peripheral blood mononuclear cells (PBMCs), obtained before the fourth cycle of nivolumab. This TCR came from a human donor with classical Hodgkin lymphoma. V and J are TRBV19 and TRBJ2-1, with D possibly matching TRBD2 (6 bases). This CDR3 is CASSIAAGTEQFF. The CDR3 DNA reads TGTGCCAGTAGTATAGCCGCGGGAACCGAGCAGTTCTTC.